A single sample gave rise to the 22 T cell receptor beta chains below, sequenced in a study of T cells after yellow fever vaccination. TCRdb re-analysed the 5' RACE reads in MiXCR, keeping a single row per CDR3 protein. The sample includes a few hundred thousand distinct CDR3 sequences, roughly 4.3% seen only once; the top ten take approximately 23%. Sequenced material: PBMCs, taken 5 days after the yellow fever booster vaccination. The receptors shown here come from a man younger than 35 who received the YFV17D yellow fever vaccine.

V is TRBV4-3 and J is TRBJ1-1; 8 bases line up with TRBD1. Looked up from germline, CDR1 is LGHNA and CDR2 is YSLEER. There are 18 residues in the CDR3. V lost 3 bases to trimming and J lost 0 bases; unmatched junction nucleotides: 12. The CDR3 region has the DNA TGCGCCAGCAGCCACATAACCCTCAGGGGGCCCTTGAACACTGAAGCTTTCTTT. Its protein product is CASSHITLRGPLNTEAFF.

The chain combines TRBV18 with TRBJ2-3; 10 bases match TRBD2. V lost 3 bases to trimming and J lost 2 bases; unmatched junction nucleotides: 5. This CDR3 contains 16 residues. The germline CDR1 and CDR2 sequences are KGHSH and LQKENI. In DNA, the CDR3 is TGTGCCAGCTCACCCAAGCGGGGGGGATTCACAGATACGCAGTATTTT. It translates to CASSPKRGGFTDTQYF.

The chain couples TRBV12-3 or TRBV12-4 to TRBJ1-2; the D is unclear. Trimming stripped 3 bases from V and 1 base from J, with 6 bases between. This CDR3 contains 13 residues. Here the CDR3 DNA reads TGTGCCAGCAGTTTTTCCCTTAACTATGGCTACACCTTC. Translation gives CASSFSLNYGYTF.

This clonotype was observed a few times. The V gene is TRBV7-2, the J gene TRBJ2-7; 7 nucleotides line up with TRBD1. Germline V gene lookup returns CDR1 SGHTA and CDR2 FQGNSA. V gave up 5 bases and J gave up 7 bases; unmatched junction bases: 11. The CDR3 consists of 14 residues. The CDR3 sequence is CASSPDRVAGEQYF. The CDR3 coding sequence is TGTGCCAGCAGCCCAGACAGGGTGGCTGGGGAGCAGTACTTC.

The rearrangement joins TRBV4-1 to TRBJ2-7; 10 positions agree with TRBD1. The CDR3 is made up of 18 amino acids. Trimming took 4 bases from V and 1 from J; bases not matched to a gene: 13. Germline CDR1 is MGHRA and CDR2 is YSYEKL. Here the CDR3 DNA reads TGCGCCAGCAGCCCCGGGACAGGGGCCTTGTTGAGGTCCTACGAGCAGTACTTC. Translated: CASSPGTGALLRSYEQYF.

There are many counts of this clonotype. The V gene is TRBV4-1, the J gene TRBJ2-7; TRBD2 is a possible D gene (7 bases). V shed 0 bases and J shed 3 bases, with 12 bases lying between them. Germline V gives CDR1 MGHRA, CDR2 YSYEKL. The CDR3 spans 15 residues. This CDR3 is CASSQEQRGGYEQYF. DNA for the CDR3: TGCGCCAGCAGCCAAGAACAGAGGGGGGGCTACGAGCAGTACTTC.

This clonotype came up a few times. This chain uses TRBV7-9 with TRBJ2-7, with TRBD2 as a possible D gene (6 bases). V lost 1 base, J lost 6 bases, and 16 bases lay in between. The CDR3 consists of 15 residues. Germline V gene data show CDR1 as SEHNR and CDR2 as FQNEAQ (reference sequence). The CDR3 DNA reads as TGTGCCAGCAGCTTAGGGAGGGAGCGGCAGGGCGAGCAGTACGTC. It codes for CASSLGRERQGEQYV.

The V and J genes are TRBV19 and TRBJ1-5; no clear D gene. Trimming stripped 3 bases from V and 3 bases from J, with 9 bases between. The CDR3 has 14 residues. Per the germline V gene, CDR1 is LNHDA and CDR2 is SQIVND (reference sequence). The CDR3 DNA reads TGTGCCAGTAGTATTCTTTCTACCAATCAGCCCCAGCATTTT. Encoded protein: CASSILSTNQPQHF.

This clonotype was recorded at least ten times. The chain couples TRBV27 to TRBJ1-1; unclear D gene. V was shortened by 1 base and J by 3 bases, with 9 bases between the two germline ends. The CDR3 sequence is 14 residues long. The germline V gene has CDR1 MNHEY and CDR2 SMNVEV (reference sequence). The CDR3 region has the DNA TGTGCCAGCAGTTTATTTGGCAGCGACACTGAAGCTTTCTTT. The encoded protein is CASSLFGSDTEAFF.

In nucleotides, the CDR3 is TGTGCCAGCAGCTTACGGGACAGTATTCCGGATGAGCAGTTCTTC. Its protein is CASSLRDSIPDEQFF. The chain joins TRBV7-9 to TRBJ2-1, with 7 positions matching TRBD1. The J segment lost 8 bases and the V segment lost 2 bases, leaving 9 bases of the junction unmatched. This CDR3 region has 15 residues. Per the germline V gene, CDR1 is SEHNR and CDR2 is FQNEAQ (reference sequence).

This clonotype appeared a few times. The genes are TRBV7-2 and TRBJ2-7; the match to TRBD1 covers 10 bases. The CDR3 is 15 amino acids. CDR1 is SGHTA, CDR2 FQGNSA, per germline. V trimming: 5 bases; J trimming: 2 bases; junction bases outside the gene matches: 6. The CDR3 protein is CASSRHGQGAYEQYV. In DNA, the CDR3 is TGTGCCAGCAGCCGCCACGGACAGGGGGCCTACGAGCAGTACGTC.

CDR3 sequence: CASIRGPSGNTIYF. Here the CDR3 DNA reads TGTGCCAGCATCAGGGGACCCTCTGGAAACACCATATATTTT. This chain uses TRBV6-1 with TRBJ1-3; possibly TRBD1 for D (6 bases). The V gene lost 7 bases and the J gene lost 0 bases, with 10 bases spanning the gap. This CDR3 has 14 residues. Germline lookup yields CDR1 MNHNS and CDR2 SASEGT.

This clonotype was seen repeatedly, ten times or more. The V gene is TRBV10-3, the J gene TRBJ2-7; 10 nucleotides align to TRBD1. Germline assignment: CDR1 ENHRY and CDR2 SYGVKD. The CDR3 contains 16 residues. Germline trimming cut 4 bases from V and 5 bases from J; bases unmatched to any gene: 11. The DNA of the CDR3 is TGTGCCATCAGTGCGAGGCCGGGACAGGGGACTAACGAGCAGTACGTC. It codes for CAISARPGQGTNEQYV.

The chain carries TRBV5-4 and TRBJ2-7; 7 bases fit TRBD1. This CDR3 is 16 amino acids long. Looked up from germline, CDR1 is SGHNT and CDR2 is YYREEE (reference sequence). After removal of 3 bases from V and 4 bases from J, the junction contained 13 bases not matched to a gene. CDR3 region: CASSSGPGTESYEQYV. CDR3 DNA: TGTGCCAGCAGCTCGGGCCCCGGGACAGAGAGTTACGAGCAGTACGTC.

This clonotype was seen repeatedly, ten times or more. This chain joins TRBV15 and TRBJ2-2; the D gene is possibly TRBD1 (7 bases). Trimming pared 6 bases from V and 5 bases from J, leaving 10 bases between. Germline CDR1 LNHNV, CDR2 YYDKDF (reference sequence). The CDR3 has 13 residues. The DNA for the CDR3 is TGTGCCACCAGACAGGGGAGGACCGGGGAGCTGTTTTTT. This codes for CATRQGRTGELFF.

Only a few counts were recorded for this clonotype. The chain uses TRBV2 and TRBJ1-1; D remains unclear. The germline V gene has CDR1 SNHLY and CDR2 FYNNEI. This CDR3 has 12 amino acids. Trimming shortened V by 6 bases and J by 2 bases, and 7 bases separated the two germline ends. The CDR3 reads CASRRRNTEAFF. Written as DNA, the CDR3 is TGTGCCAGCAGACGGCGTAACACTGAAGCTTTCTTT.

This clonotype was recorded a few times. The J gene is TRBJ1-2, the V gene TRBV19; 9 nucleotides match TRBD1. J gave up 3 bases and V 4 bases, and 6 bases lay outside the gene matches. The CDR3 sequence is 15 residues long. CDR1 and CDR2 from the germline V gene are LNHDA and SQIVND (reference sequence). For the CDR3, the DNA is TGTGCCAGTAGTACTACCGGACAGGGGTACTATGGCTACACCTTC. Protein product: CASSTTGQGYYGYTF. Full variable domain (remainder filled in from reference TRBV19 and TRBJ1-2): DGGITQSPKYLFRKEGQNVTLSCEQNLNHDAMYWYRQDPGQGLRLIYYSQIVNDFQKGDIAEGYSVSREKKESFPLTVTSAQKNPTAFYLCASSTTGQGYYGYTFGSGTRLTVV.

The CDR3 DNA is TGTGCCAGCAGCCCCGAGCTGCCACATTACAGGGGGTCCTACGAGCAGTACGTC. Its protein is CASSPELPHYRGSYEQYV. The chain joins TRBV4-2 to TRBJ2-7, with 8 bases aligning to TRBD1. This CDR3 has 18 amino acids. Per germline, CDR1 LGHNA and CDR2 YNFKEQ. V was clipped by 4 bases and J by 1 base; unmatched bases: 15.

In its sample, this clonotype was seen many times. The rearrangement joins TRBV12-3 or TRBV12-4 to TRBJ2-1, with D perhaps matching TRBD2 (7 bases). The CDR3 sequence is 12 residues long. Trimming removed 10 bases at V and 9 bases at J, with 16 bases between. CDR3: CATLGGPGEQFF. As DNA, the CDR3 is TGTGCCACCCTGGGGGGGCCAGGTGAGCAGTTCTTC.

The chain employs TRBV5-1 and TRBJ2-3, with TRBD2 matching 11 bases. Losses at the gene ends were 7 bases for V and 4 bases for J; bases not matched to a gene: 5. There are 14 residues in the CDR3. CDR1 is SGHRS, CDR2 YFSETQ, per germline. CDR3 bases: TGCGCCAGCGGAATGACTAGCGGGGCAGATACGCAGTATTTT. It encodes CASGMTSGADTQYF.

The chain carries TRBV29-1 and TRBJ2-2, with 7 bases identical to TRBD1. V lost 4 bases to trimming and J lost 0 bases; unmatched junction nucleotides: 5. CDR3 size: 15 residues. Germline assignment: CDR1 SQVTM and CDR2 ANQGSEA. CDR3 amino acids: CSVGGQTANTGELFF. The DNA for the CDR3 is TGCAGCGTTGGGGGACAGACCGCGAACACCGGGGAGCTGTTTTTT.

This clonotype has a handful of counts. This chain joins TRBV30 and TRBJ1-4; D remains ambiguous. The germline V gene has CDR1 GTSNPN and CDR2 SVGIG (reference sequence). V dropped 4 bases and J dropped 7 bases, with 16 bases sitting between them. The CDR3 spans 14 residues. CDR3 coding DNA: TGTGCCTGGATAAAGAATGGGATCGGTGAAAAACTGTTTTTT. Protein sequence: CAWIKNGIGEKLFF. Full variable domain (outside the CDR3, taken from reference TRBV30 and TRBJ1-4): SQTIHQWPATLVQPVGSPLSLECTVEGTSNPNLYWYRQAAGRGLQLLFYSVGIGQISSEVPQNLSASRPQDRQFILSSKKLLLSDSGFYLCAWIKNGIGEKLFFGSGTQLSVL.